This entry describes one T cell receptor (beta chain). This sample is part of a study of blood T cell repertoires in COVID-19. Overall study context: Acute-phase and convalescent COVID-19 samples originated in the United States, Italy and Spain. From T cells, B-cell-depleted T cells, or PBMCs came the material, which was cDNA or gDNA.

The table came from immunoSEQ multiplex PCR; TCRdb's copy has only in-frame clones and leaves some out. The table lists some 260,000 clones, approximately 90% of them singletons. J was trimmed by 9 bases and V by 1 base; bases with no gene match: 9. In germline, CDR1 is SGHVS, CDR2 FQNEAQ. The CDR3 totals 16 residues. Adults between roughly 18 and 95 years of age took part from more than 20 US areas. Clinical history reported by participants formed the basis on which cohorts were assigned. The sequenced material came from PBMCs or T cells enriched from blood (not recorded which). The chain links TRBV7-8 to TRBJ1-6, with 7 bases identical to TRBD1. The source is a woman aged 25 to 39 with acute COVID-19. The CDR3 nucleotides read TGTGCCAGCAGCTTAGAGGGGGCTGGGGAGGTTTCACCCCTCCACTTT. Its translation is CASSLEGAGEVSPLHF. Full variable domain (missing parts from reference TRBV7-8 and TRBJ1-6): GAGVSQSPRYKVAKRGQDVALRCDPISGHVSLFWYQQALGQGPEFLTYFQNEAQLDKSGLPSDRFFAERPEGSVSTLKIQRTQQEDSAVYLCASSLEGAGEVSPLHFGNGTRLTVT.